This TCR beta chain was captured by sequencing in a study of somatic mutations in cytotoxic T cells in rheumatoid arthritis. Overall study context: Patient blood, 30 ml in EDTA, was obtained immediately after diagnosis and prior to the start of any treatment. T-cell populations stained with V beta antibodies were in some cases flow-sorted at nearly 100% purity, including V beta1+ cells that were sequenced for TCRB.

V lost 4 bases to trimming and J lost 5 bases; unmatched junction nucleotides: 3. Germline V CDR1 and CDR2: LNHNV, YYDKDF (reference sequence). The CDR3 runs to 14 residues. Isolating CD4+ and CD8+ cells involved positive magnetic bead selection on an AutoMACS. Their purity was then checked by flow cytometry. Measured with immunoSEQ multiplex PCR; TCRdb has only the in-frame clones, and not every one. The sample shows approximately 3,000 clones, over 70% of them seen only once. This sequence originates from a man aged 50 to 59 with rheumatoid arthritis. Sequenced input: CD8+ T cells sorted from blood. The rearrangement links TRBV15 to TRBJ1-4; TRBD1 agrees at 8 bases. CDR3 region: CATSKDRVNEKLFF. In DNA form, the CDR3 reads TGTGCCACCAGCAAGGACAGGGTGAATGAAAAACTGTTTTTT.